This T cell receptor beta chain was sequenced during a study of PD-1 blockade in classical Hodgkin lymphoma. Sequenced by immunoSEQ multiplex PCR; TCRdb stores in-frame clones only, minus some. There are about 11,000 clones in the sample; approximately 80% occur only once, and roughly 6% lies in the top ten. Trimming shortened V by 4 bases and J by 3 bases, and 14 bases separated the two germline ends. This CDR3 has 15 residues. Germline lookup yields CDR1 SGHNT and CDR2 YYREEE (reference sequence). Exposure to brentuximab vedotin varied, and each patient had relapsed following autologous stem cell transplantation. Study-level points and caveats: Reasons behind the repertoire differences stay unclear, perhaps disease activity or earlier therapy. In newly diagnosed patients, baseline TCR diversity was reportedly below that of healthy donors. There was a significant rise in CD4+ TCR diversity by C4D1, with no such rise for CD8+.

As for this clone: Its specificity is unknown.

This material consisted of peripheral blood mononuclear cells (PBMCs), taken before the second cycle of nivolumab. This sequence was found in a human donor with classical Hodgkin lymphoma. This sequence joins TRBV5-4 and TRBJ2-1; D perhaps matches TRBD2 (5 bases). As DNA, the CDR3 is TGTGCCAGCAGCCCCGGCAGCGGTCACTACAATGAGCAGTTCTTC. The encoded protein is CASSPGSGHYNEQFF.